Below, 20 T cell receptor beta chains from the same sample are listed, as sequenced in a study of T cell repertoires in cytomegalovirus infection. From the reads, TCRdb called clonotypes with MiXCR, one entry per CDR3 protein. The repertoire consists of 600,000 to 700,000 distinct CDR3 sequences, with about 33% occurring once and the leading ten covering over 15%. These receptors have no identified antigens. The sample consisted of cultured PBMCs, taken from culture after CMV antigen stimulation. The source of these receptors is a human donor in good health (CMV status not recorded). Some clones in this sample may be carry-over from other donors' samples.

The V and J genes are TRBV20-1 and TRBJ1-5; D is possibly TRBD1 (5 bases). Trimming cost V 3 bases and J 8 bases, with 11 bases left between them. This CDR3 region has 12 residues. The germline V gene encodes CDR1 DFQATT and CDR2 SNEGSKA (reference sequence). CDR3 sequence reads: CSASESGEPQHF. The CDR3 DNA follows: TGCAGTGCTAGTGAATCGGGGGAGCCCCAGCATTTT.

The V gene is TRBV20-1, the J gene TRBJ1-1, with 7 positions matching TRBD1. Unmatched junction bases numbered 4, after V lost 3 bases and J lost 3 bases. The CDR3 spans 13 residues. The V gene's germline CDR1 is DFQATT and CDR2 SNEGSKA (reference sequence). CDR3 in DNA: TGCAGTGCTAGGGCGGACAGGTACACTGAAGCTTTCTTT. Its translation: CSARADRYTEAFF.

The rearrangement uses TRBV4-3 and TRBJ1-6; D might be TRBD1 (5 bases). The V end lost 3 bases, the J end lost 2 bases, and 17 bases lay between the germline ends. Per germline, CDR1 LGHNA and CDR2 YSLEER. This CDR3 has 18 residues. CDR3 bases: TGCGCCAGCAGCCAGGGAACGGCAGGGCAGCCCTATAATTCACCCCTCCACTTT. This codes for CASSQGTAGQPYNSPLHF.

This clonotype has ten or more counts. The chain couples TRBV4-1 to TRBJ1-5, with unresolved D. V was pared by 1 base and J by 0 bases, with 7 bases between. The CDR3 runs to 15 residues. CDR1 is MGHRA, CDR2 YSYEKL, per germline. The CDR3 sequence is CASSQGHISNQPQHF. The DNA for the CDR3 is TGCGCCAGCAGCCAAGGGCACATTAGCAATCAGCCCCAGCATTTT.

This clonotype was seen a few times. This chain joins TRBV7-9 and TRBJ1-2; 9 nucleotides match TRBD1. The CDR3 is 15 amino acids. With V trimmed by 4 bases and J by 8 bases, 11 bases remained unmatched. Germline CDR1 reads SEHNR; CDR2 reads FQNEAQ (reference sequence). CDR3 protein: CASSYGQGTFSGYTF. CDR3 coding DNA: TGTGCCAGCAGCTACGGACAGGGGACTTTCTCGGGCTACACCTTC.

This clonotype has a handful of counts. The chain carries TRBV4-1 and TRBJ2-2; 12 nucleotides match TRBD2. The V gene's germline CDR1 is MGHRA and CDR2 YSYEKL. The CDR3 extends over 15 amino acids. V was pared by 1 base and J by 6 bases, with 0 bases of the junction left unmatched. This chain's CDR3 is CASSQGLAGAGELFF. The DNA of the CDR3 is TGCGCCAGCAGCCAAGGACTAGCGGGAGCCGGGGAGCTGTTTTTT.

CDR3 amino acids: CASSLDVYFTREQYF. The CDR3 DNA follows: TGTGCCAGCAGCTTAGATGTATATTTTACGCGGGAGCAGTACTTC. This sequence joins TRBV7-2 and TRBJ2-7; D call uncertain. Germline lookup yields CDR1 SGHTA and CDR2 FQGNSA. V shed 1 base and J shed 7 bases, with 17 bases lying between them. The CDR3 contains 15 residues. Based on the CDR3 plus reference TRBV7-2 and TRBJ2-7, the full variable domain is GAGVSQSPSNKVTEKGKDVELRCDPISGHTALYWYRQSLGQGLEFLIYFQGNSAPDKSGLPSDRFSAERTGGSVSTLTIQRTQQEDSAVYLCASSLDVYFTREQYFGPGTRLTVT.

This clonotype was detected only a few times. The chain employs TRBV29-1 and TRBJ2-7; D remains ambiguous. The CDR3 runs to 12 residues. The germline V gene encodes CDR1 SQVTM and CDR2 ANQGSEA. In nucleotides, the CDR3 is TGCCCGCTGGGCGAAAGCTCCTACGAGCAGTACTTC. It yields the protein CPLGESSYEQYF.

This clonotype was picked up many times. DNA of the CDR3: TGTGCCAGCAGTTTCAGAGCCTACGAGCAGTACTTC. Amino acid sequence: CASSFRAYEQYF. The J gene is TRBJ2-7, the V gene TRBV28; D remains unclear. The V and J ends lost 3 bases and 2 bases respectively, with 5 bases between them. The CDR3 length is 12 residues. From germline, CDR1 is MDHEN and CDR2 SYDVKM.

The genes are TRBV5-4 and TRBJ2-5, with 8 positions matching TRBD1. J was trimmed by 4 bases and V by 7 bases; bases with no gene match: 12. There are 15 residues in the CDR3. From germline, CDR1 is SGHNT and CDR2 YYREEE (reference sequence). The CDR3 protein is CASGPYTGQGETQYF. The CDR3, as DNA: TGTGCCAGCGGCCCTTACACCGGACAGGGAGAGACCCAGTACTTC.

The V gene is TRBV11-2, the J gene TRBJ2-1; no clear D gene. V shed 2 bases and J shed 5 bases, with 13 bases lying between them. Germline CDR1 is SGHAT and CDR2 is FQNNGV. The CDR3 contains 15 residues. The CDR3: CASSLRSMLHNEQFF. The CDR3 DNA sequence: TGTGCCAGCAGCTTACGTTCTATGTTACACAATGAGCAGTTCTTC.

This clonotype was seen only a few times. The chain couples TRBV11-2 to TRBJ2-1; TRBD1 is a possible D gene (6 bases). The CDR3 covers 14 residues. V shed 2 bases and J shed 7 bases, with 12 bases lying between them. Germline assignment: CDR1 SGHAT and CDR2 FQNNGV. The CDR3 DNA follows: TGTGCCAGCAGCTTACAGGGGACGACAAATGAGCAGTTCTTC. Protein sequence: CASSLQGTTNEQFF.

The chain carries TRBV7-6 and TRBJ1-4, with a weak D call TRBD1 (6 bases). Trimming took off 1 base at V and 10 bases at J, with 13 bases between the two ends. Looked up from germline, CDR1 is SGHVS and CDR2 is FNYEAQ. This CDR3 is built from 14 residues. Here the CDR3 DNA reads TGTGCCAGCAGCTTAGGAGGGGGGGAGGCAAAACTGTTTTTT. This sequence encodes CASSLGGGEAKLFF.

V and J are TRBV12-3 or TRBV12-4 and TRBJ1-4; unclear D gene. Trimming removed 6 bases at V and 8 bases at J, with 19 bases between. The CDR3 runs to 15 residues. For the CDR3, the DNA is TGTGCCAGCAGGCCCCTCCGGGGAGTAGGGGAAAAACTGTTTTTT. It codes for CASRPLRGVGEKLFF.

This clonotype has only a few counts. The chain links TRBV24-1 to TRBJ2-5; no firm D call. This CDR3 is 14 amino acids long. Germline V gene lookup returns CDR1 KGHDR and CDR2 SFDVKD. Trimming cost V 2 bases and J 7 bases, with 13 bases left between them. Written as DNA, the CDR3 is TGTGCCACCAGTGATTGGAGCAGTACGGGGACCCAGTACTTC. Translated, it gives CATSDWSSTGTQYF.

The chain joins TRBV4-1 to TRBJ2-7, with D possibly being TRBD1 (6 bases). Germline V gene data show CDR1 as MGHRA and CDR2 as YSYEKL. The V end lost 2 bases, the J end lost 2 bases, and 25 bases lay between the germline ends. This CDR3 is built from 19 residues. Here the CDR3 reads CASSQRIPIIGTPTYEQYF. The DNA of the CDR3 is TGCGCCAGCAGCCAAAGGATTCCCATAATCGGGACACCGACCTACGAGCAGTACTTC.

CDR3: CASSMSRAETEAFF. In nucleotides, the CDR3 is TGTGCCAGTAGTATGAGTCGAGCGGAGACTGAAGCTTTCTTT. The chain carries TRBV19 and TRBJ1-1; D unclear. Germline CDR1 and CDR2: LNHDA and SQIVND (reference sequence). The CDR3 is made up of 14 amino acids. Between the trimmed V and J ends, which lost 3 bases and 5 bases, there was a span of 13 bases.

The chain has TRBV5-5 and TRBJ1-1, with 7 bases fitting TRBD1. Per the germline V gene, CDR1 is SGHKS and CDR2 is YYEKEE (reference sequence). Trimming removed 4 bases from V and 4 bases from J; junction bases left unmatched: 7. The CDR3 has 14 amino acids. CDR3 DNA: TGTGCCAGCAGCCTGGGACAGACGAGCACTGAAGCTTTCTTT. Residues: CASSLGQTSTEAFF.

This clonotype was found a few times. CDR3 in amino acids: CASSATGANEAFF. The CDR3 nucleotides read TGTGCCAGCAGCGCTACAGGGGCTAATGAAGCTTTCTTT. This chain uses TRBV7-6 with TRBJ1-1; 7 positions match TRBD1. The trim removed 5 bases at V and 7 bases at J, leaving 7 bases unmatched. The CDR3 extends over 13 amino acids. The germline V gene has CDR1 SGHVS and CDR2 FNYEAQ. The entire variable domain, with the rest obtained from reference TRBV7-6 and TRBJ1-1, is as follows: GAGVSQSPRYKVTKRGQDVALRCDPISGHVSLYWYRQALGQGPEFLTYFNYEAQQDKSGLPNDRFSAERPEGSISTLTIQRTEQRDSAMYRCASSATGANEAFFGQGTRLTVV.

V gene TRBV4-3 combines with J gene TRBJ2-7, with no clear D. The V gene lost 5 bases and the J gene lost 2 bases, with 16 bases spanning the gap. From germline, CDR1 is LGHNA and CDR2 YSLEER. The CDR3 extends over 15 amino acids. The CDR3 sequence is CASSSGLAVAYEQYF. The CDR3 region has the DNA TGCGCCAGCAGCTCGGGCTTGGCGGTAGCCTACGAGCAGTACTTC.